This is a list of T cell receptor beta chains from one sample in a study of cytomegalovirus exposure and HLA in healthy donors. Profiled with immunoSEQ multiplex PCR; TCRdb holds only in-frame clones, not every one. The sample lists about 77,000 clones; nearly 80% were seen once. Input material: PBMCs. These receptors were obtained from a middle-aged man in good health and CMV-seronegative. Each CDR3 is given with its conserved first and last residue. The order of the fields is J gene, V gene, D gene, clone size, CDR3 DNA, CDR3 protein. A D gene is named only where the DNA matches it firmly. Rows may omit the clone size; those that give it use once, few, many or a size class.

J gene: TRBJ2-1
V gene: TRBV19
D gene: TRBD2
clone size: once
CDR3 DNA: TGTGCCAGTAGTATCCCTAGCGGGAGGTTGGATGAGCAGTTCTTC
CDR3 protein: CASSIPSGRLDEQFF

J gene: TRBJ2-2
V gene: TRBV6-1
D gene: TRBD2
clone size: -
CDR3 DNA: TGTGCCAGCAGTGAAGGTAGCGGGAGGCCTACCGGGGAGCTGTTTTTT
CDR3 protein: CASSEGSGRPTGELFF

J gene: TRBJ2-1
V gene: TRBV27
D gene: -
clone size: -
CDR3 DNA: TGTGCCAGCAGTTTAGGTCTTGGCGGCCTCTCCTACAATGAGCAGTTCTTC
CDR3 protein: CASSLGLGGLSYNEQFF

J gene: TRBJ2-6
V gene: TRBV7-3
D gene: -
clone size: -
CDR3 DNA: TGTGCCAGCAGCAAGAGTAGCTCTGGGGCCAACGTCCTGACTTTC
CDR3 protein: CASSKSSSGANVLTF

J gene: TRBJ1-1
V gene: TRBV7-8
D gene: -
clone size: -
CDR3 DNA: TGTGCCAGCAGCTTTGGCTGGGGGCGGGTGAACACTGAAGCTTTCTTT
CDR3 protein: CASSFGWGRVNTEAFF

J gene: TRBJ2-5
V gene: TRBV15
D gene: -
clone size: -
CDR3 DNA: TGTGCCACCAGCAGGACAGGTTTCCAAGAGACCCAGTACTTC
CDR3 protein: CATSRTGFQETQYF

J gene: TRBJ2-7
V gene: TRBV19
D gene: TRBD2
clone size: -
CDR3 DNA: TGTGCCAGTAGTCGGGTAGCGGGAGACGAGCAGTACTTC
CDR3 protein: CASSRVAGDEQYF

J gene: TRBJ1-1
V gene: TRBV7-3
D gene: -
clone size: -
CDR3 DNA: TGTGCCAGCAGCGTCGACAGTCGGACTGAAGCTTTCTTT
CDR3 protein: CASSVDSRTEAFF

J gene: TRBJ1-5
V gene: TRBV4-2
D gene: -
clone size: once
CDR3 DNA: TGTGCCAGCAGCCAAGACTCGAGGGATCAGCCCCAGCATTTT
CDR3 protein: CASSQDSRDQPQHF

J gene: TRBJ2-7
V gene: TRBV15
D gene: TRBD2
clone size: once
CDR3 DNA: TGTGCCACCAGCAAGACTAGCGGGACCTACGAGCAGTACTTC
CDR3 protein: CATSKTSGTYEQYF

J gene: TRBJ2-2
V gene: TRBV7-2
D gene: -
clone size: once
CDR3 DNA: TGTGCCAGCAGCTCGGGACAGAACACCGGGGAGCTGTTTTTT
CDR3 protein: CASSSGQNTGELFF

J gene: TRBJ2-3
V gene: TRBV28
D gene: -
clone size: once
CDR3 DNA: TGTGCCAGCAACTTACCGGGTACAGATACGCAGTATTTT
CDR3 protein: CASNLPGTDTQYF

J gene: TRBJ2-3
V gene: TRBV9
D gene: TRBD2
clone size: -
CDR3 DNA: TGTGCCAGCAGCGGACCTCGGACTAGCGGGACAGATACGCAGTATTTT
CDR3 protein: CASSGPRTSGTDTQYF

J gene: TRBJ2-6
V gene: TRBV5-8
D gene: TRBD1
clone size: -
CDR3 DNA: TGTGCCAGCACCGACAGGGGGCGCATCTCTGGGGCCAACGTCCTGACTTTC
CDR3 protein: CASTDRGRISGANVLTF

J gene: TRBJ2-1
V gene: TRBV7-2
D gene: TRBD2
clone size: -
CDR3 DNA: TGTGCCAGCAGCTTAGGGCTAGCGGGAGGTTTTTACAATGAGCAGTTCTTC
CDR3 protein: CASSLGLAGGFYNEQFF

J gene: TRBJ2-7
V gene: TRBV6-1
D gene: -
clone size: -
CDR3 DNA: TGTGCCAGCAGTATTAGGACAGACCCCTACGAGCAGTACTTC
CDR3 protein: CASSIRTDPYEQYF

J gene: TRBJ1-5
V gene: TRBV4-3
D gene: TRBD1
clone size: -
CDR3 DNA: TGCGCCAGCAGCGCTCGACAGGGGGCGAGTCAGCCCCAGCATTTT
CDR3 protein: CASSARQGASQPQHF

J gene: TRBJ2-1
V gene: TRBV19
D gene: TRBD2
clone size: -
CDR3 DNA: TGTGCCAGTAGTAGAGTGGGACTAGCGGACAATGAGCAGTTCTTC
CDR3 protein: CASSRVGLADNEQFF

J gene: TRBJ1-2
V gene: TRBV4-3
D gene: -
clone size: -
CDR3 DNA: TGCGCCAGCAGCCAAGTTAGTCTCTGGTCAGGCTCATTCACTAACTATGGCTACACCTTC
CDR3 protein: CASSQVSLWSGSFTNYGYTF

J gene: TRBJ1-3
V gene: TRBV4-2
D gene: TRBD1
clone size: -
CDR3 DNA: TGTGCCAGCAGCCAAGATCGAAGGACAGGGTCTGGAAACACCATATATTTT
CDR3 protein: CASSQDRRTGSGNTIYF

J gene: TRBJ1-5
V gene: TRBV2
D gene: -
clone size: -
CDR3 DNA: TGTGCCAGCAGTCGGACTACTGGCGATCAGCCCCAGCATTTT
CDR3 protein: CASSRTTGDQPQHF

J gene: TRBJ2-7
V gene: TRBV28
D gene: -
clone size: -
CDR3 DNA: TGTGCCAGCAGTCCCTCCTCGAGTAACGAGCAGTACTTC
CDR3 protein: CASSPSSSNEQYF

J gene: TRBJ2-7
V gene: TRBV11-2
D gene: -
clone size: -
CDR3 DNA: TGTGCCAGCAGCTTGGTGCAGGGAATCTACGAGCAGTACTTC
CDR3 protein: CASSLVQGIYEQYF

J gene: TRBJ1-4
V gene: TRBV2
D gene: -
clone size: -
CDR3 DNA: TGTGCCAGCAGTATGGACACCTATGAAAAACTGTTTTTT
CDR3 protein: CASSMDTYEKLFF

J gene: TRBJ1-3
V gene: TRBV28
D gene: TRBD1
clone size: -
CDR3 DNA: TGTGCCAGCAGTTTAATGACAGGGGTTGGAAACACCATATATTTT
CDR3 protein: CASSLMTGVGNTIYF

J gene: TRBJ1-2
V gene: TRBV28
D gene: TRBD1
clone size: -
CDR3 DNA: TGTGCCAGCAGTTCCCCAGGGGGGCGGAACTATGGCTACACCTTC
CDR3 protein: CASSSPGGRNYGYTF

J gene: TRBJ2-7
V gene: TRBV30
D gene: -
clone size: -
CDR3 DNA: TGTGCCTGGAGTGTCTTCGACGAGCAGTACTTC
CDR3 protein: CAWSVFDEQYF

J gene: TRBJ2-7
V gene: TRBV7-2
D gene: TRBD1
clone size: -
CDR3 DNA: TGTGCCAGCAGCTCGGGGACAGGGGGTATAGTATCCTACGAGCAGTACTTC
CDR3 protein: CASSSGTGGIVSYEQYF

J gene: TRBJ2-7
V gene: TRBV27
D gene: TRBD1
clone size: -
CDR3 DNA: TGTGCCAGCAGGGTGACAGGGACGGGCACCTACGAGCAGTACTTC
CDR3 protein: CASRVTGTGTYEQYF

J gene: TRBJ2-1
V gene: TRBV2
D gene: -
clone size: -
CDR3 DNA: TGTGCCAGCAGCCCTAGGCGCAGCGATGAGCAGTTCTTC
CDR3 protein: CASSPRRSDEQFF

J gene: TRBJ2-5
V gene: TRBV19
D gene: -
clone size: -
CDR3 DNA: TGTGCCAGTAGTATAGGACGGGGTTTTGAAGAGACCCAGTACTTC
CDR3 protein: CASSIGRGFEETQYF

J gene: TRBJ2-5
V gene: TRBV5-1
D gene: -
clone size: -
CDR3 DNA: TGCGCCAGCAGCAGGTCTCTCGGAGCGGAGACCCAGTACTTC
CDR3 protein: CASSRSLGAETQYF

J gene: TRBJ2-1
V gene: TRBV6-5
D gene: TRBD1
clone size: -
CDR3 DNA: TGTGCCAGCGGACAGGGCCCATACAATGAGCAGTTCTTC
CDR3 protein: CASGQGPYNEQFF

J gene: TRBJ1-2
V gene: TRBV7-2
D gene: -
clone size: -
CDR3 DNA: TGTGCCAGCAGCAAGGGGCCTAACTATGGCTACACCTTC
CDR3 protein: CASSKGPNYGYTF

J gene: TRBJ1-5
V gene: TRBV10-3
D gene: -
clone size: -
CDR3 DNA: TGTGCCATCAGTGATCAATCCCGGGATCAGCCCCAGCATTTT
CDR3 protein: CAISDQSRDQPQHF

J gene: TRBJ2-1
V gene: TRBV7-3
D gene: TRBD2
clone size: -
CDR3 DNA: TGTGCCAGCAGCTTAACCGGGAGGGCCAATGAGCAGTTCTTC
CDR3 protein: CASSLTGRANEQFF

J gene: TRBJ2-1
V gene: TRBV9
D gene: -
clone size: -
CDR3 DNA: TGTGCCAGCAGCGTAGCCGGTGAGCAGTTCTTC
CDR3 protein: CASSVAGEQFF

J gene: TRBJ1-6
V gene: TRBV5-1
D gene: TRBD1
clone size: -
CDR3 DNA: TGCGCCAGCAGGGGGTCGGGACAGCCTCAAGGTTTCAGTAACCTCCACTTT
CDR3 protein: CASRGSGQPQGFSNLHF

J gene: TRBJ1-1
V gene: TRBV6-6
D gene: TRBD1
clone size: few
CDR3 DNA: TGTGCCAGCAGTTACCGATCGACAGGGAGCACTGAAGCTTTCTTT
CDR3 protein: CASSYRSTGSTEAFF

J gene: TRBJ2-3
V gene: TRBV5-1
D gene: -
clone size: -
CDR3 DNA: TGCGCCAGCAGCTTGACTACAGGGCCGCAGTATTTT
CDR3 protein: CASSLTTGPQYF

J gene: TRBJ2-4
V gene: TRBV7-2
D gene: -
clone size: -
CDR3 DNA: TGTGCCAGCAGCTTCGGCAGGACCAAAAACATTCAGTACTTC
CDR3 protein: CASSFGRTKNIQYF

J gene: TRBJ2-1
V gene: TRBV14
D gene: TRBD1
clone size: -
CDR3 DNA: TGTGCCAGCAGCAGACGACAGGGTTTGAGTGAGCAGTTCTTC
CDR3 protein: CASSRRQGLSEQFF

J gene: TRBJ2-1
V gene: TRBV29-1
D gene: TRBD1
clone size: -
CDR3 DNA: TGCAGCGTTGGGGACAGGGGGCTCTACAATGAGCAGTTCTTC
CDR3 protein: CSVGDRGLYNEQFF

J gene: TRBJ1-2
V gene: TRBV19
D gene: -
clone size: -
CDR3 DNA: TGTGCCAGTAGCGGCGGCTCATCAGGGGTTATGAGTGGCTACACCTTC
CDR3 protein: CASSGGSSGVMSGYTF

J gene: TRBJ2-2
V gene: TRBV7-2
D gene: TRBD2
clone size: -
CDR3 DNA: TGTGCCAGCAGCCCACTAGCGGAGAACACCGGGGAGCTGTTTTTT
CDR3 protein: CASSPLAENTGELFF

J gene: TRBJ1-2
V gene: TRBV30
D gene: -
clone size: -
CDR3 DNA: TGTGCTCAGAAAGGGGGGGGGAATGGCTACACCTTC
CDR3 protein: CAQKGGGNGYTF

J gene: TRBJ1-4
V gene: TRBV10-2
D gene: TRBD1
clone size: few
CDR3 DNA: TGCGCCAGCAGTGAGTCGGGACAGGGTGAAAAACTGTTTTTT
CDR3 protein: CASSESGQGEKLFF

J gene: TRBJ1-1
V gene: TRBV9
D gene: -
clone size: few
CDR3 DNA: TGTGCCAGCAGCGTACGGGTGAACACTGAAGCTTTCTTT
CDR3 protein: CASSVRVNTEAFF

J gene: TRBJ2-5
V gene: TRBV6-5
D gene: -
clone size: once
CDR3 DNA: TGTGCCAGCATTCATACCGGGAGCGAGACCCAGTACTTC
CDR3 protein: CASIHTGSETQYF

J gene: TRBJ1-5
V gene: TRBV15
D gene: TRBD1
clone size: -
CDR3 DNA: TGTGCCACCAGCAGAGATCGATTGAGAAAGGACAGGGGTGGCAATCAGCCCCAGCATTTT
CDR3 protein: CATSRDRLRKDRGGNQPQHF

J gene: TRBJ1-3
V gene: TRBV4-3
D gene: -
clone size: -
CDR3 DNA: TGCGCCAGCAGCCAAGCACCGGGGTCTGGAAACACCATATATTTT
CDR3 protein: CASSQAPGSGNTIYF

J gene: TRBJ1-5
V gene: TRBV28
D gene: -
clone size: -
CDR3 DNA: TGTGCCAGCAGTTTGTGGGGCCAGATCAATCAGCCCCAGCATTTT
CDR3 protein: CASSLWGQINQPQHF

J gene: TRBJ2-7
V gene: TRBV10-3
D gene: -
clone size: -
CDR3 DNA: TGTGCCATCAGTGACAAACAGGGCTCCGGCTACGAGCAGTACTTC
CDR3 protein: CAISDKQGSGYEQYF

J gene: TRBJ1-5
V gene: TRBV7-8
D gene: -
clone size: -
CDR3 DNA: TGTGCCAGCAGCTCCGGGGTAGGACCTAGGGGCAATCAGCCCCAGCATTTT
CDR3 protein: CASSSGVGPRGNQPQHF

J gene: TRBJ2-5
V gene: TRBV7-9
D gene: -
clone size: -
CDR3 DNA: TGTGCCAGCAGCTTATTACTGGAGACCCAGTACTTC
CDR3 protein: CASSLLLETQYF